This T cell receptor (beta chain) was recorded in a study of blood T cell repertoires in COVID-19. Overall study: COVID-19 samples, acute and convalescent, were from the United States, Italy and Spain. T cells, B-cell-depleted T cells, or PBMCs provided the cDNA or gDNA that served as material.

The CDR3 spans 14 residues. Deletions cut 4 bases from V and 7 bases from J, with 13 bases between. CDR1 and CDR2 from the germline V gene are LGHDT and YNNKEL (reference sequence). In the study's own analysis: Estimates of nucleated cell counts were drawn from the amplification of reference gene primers. Assay used: immunoSEQ multiplex PCR; TCRdb lists only in-frame clones, some missing. V, J and clone size are those of that table, while D and trimming were read from the DNA. The sample lists about 83,000 clones, about 88% seen once, with approximately 8% in the top ten. This clone was detected once.

The clonotype comes from an elderly man with active or convalescent COVID-19. This chain joins TRBV3-1 (or the pseudogene TRBV3-2) and TRBJ1-4; D perhaps matches TRBD1 (5 bases). Material: peripheral blood. CDR3 DNA: TGTGCCAGCAGCCCCAGGGAGCGGGGTGAAAAACTGTTTTTT. Translation: CASSPRERGEKLFF.